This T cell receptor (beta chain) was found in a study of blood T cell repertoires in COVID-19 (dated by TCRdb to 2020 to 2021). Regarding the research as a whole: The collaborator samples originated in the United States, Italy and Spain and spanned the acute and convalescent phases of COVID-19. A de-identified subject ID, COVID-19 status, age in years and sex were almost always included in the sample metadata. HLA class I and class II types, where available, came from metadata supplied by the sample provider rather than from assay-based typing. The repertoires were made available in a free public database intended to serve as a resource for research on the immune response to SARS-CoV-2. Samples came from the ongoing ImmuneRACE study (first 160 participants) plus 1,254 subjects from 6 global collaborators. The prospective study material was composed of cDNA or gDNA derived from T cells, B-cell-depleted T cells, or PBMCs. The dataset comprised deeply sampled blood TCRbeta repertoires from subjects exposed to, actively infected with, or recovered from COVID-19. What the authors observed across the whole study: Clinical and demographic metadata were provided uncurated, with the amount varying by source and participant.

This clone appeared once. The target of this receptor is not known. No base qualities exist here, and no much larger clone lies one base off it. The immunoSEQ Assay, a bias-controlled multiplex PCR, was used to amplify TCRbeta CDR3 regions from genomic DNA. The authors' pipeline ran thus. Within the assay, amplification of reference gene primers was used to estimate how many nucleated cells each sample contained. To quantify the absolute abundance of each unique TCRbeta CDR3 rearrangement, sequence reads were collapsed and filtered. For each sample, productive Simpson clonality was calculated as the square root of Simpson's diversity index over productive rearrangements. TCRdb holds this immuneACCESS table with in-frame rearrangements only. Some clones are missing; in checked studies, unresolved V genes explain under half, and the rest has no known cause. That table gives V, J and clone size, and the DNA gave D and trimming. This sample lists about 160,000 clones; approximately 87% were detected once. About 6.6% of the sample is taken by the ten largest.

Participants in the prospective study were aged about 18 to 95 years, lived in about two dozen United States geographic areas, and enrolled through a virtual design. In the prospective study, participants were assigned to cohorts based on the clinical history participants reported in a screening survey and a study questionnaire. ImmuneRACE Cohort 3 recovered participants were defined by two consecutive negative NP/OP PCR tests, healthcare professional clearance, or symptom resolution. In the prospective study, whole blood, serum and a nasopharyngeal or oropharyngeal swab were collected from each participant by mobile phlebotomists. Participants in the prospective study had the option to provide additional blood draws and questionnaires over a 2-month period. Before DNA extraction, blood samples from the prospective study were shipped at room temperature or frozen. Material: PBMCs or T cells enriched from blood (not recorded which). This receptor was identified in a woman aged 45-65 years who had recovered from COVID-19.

In nucleotide form, the sequence is TGTGCCAGCAGTAACCTGGGACAGGGGGACTACACCTTC. Its translation is CASSNLGQGDYTF. The rearrangement combines TRBV6-2 or TRBV6-3 with TRBJ1-2, with 11 bases aligning to TRBD1. The CDR1 and CDR2 encoded by the germline V gene are MNHEY and SVGEGT. V is cut back by 5 bases and J by 10 bases, with 6 bases in the junction unmatched. The CDR3, cysteine through phenylalanine, is 13 amino acids long. Only the CDR3 region is kept as DNA, spanning 39 bases read in frame from base 1.